This T cell receptor beta chain stems from a study of regulatory T cells in long-lasting Graves disease. The time point is: newly diagnosed GD, antithyroid drugs for less than 3 months. From RNA extracted from PBMCs, the TCR library was made. This clonotype was seen repeatedly, ten times or more. The authors built TCR beta libraries using iRepertoire HTBI primers and Arm-PCR of CDR3 regions. TCRdb re-called the multiplex PCR reads with MiXCR, one entry per CDR3 protein. This repertoire shows 350,000 to 550,000 distinct CDR3 sequences, 15% found once; its top ten account for roughly 17%. The CDR3 spans 19 residues. Trimming at V came to 3 bases and at J to 1 base, leaving 12 bases not matched to a gene. Per the germline V gene, CDR1 is GTSNPN and CDR2 is SVGIG (reference sequence). These data were also reused for a study on T cells in Graves' hyperthyroidism and ophthalmopathy. From that report: In the first-round RT-PCR of the TCR CDR3, the HTBI primer set was used.

This chain uses TRBV30 with TRBJ2-2; TRBD2 agrees at 12 bases. The material sequenced was peripheral blood mononuclear cells (PBMCs), taken at new diagnosis, from a patient treated with antithyroid drugs. The sequence derives from a woman aged 30 to 39 with Graves disease. CDR3 region: CAWSRLAGDVSVNTGELFF. In DNA form, the CDR3 reads TGTGCCTGGAGCCGACTAGCGGGAGATGTTTCAGTGAACACCGGGGAGCTGTTTTTT.